The 23 T cell receptor beta chains listed next were all sequenced from one sample in a study of shared clonotypes between healthy human individuals. Some clones are missing from TCRdb's copy, which holds only in-frame ones; the method was immunoSEQ multiplex PCR. The table records over 2 million clones, 85% to 95% of them present only once. The sample consisted of naive CD4+ T cells from PBMCs. Subset of the sample: CD45RA+ positively selected. These receptors all stem from a man between 18 and 35 years old in good health. Some clones in this sample may be carry-over from other donors' samples.

V gene TRBV7-9 combines with J gene TRBJ2-2; tentative D call: TRBD2 (6 bases). The V end lost 5 bases, the J end lost 5 bases, and 21 bases lay between the germline ends. The CDR3 sequence is 17 residues long. Germline values: CDR1 SEHNR, CDR2 FQNEAQ (reference sequence). The CDR3 loop is CASSPGTSESNTGELFF. The CDR3 nucleotides are TGTGCCAGCAGCCCCGGGACTTCGGAGTCTAATACCGGGGAGCTGTTTTTT.

The chain carries TRBV10-1 and TRBJ2-7; TRBD1 aligns across 8 bases. Germline V gives CDR1 WNHNN, CDR2 SYGVQD (reference sequence). J lost 0 bases, V lost 11 bases, and 9 bases had no gene match. This CDR3 is built from 14 residues. The CDR3: CAPGQGGSSYEQYF. CDR3 sequence (DNA): TGCGCCCCCGGACAGGGCGGTAGCTCCTACGAGCAGTACTTC.

The chain employs TRBV10-3 and TRBJ1-2, with D possibly being TRBD1 (5 bases). This CDR3 is built from 12 residues. Looked up from germline, CDR1 is ENHRY and CDR2 is SYGVKD. The V gene lost 10 bases and the J gene lost 4 bases, with 13 bases spanning the gap. CDR3 nucleotide sequence: TGTGCCACCACACCCGACAGCTATGGCTACACCTTC. It specifies CATTPDSYGYTF.

This chain joins TRBV6-5 and TRBJ1-2; D perhaps matches TRBD1 (6 bases). The V and J ends lost 5 bases and 5 bases respectively, with 12 bases between them. This CDR3 spans 13 amino acids. Germline lookup yields CDR1 MNHEY and CDR2 SVGAGI. The CDR3 protein is CASSMGGGYGYTF. The DNA for the CDR3 is TGTGCCAGCAGTATGGGGGGCGGGTATGGCTACACCTTC.

Note on this clone: Other DNA sequences from this sample encode an identical CDR3 as well. J is TRBJ2-2 and V is TRBV6-4; TRBD2 matches 9 bases. V lost 4 bases to trimming and J lost 4 bases; unmatched junction nucleotides: 1. Germline V gene sequence: CDR1 MRHNA, CDR2 SNTAGT. The CDR3 sequence is 14 residues long. This chain's CDR3 is CASSALAGTGELFF. CDR3 nucleotide sequence: TGTGCCAGCAGTGCACTAGCGGGCACCGGGGAGCTGTTTTTT.

About this clone: Germline and junction disagree at one end, which may indicate a read error. V gene TRBV6-5 combines with J gene TRBJ2-1; 9 bases are a match to TRBD1. The CDR3 length is 11 residues. The germline V gene encodes CDR1 MNHEY and CDR2 SVGAGI. In DNA, the CDR3 is TGTGCCAGCAGCCAAGGGACAGGGTGGATCTTC. Translated, it gives CASSQGTGWIF.

The chain joins TRBV19 to TRBJ1-2, with D possibly matching TRBD1 (5 bases). Germline values: CDR1 LNHDA, CDR2 SQIVND (reference sequence). Trimming pared 5 bases from V and 3 bases from J, leaving 10 bases between. CDR3 length: 13 amino acids. For the CDR3, the DNA is TGTGCCAGTAGTCCGCAGGGAGACTATGGCTACACCTTC. Protein product: CASSPQGDYGYTF.

The V and J genes are TRBV7-8 and TRBJ2-3, with D possibly matching TRBD2 (5 bases). Germline values: CDR1 SGHVS, CDR2 FQNEAQ. Between the trimmed V and J ends, which lost 5 bases and 14 bases, there was a span of 17 bases. CDR3 length: 12 amino acids. CDR3 DNA: TGTGCCAGCAGCAAGGACGTGGCCCGGGGGTATTTT. Protein product: CASSKDVARGYF. Full variable domain (outside the CDR3, taken from reference TRBV7-8 and TRBJ2-3): GAGVSQSPRYKVAKRGQDVALRCDPISGHVSLFWYQQALGQGPEFLTYFQNEAQLDKSGLPSDRFFAERPEGSVSTLKIQRTQQEDSAVYLCASSKDVARGYFGPGTRLTVL.

The rearrangement uses TRBV5-1 and TRBJ2-7; tentatively, D is TRBD1 (6 bases). Looked up from germline, CDR1 is SGHRS and CDR2 is YFSETQ. This CDR3 spans 14 amino acids. V lost 0 bases and J 7 bases, leaving 14 bases between the germline ends. CDR3 coding DNA: TGCGCCAGCAGCTTGGGGGACACCTCGGGGGAGCAGTACTTC. It encodes CASSLGDTSGEQYF.

This chain links TRBV5-5 with TRBJ2-7; possibly TRBD2 for D (5 bases). Trimming stripped 0 bases from V and 2 bases from J, with 9 bases between. Germline CDR1 is SGHKS and CDR2 is YYEKEE (reference sequence). The CDR3 loop spans 14 amino acids. CDR3 in amino acids: CASSLAGGPYEQYF. The CDR3 DNA is TGTGCCAGCAGCTTGGCAGGAGGACCCTACGAGCAGTACTTC.

The CDR3 DNA is TGTGCCAGCAGCCCACAGGGAACCAGCTCTGGGGCCAACGTCCTGACTTTC. It yields the protein CASSPQGTSSGANVLTF. The chain couples TRBV7-2 to TRBJ2-6; D possibly corresponds to TRBD1 (6 bases). The CDR3 covers 17 residues. Germline CDR1 is SGHTA and CDR2 is FQGNSA. The V end lost 5 bases, the J end lost 0 bases, and 14 bases lay between the germline ends.

The rearrangement joins TRBV6-5 to TRBJ1-4; D is ambiguous. The CDR3 is 13 amino acids. V was clipped by 5 bases and J by 5 bases, with 9 bases between them. Per the germline V gene, CDR1 is MNHEY and CDR2 is SVGAGI. CDR3 amino acids: CASSRTRNEKLFF. In nucleotides, the CDR3 is TGTGCCAGCAGTAGGACGCGGAATGAAAAACTGTTTTTT.

The chain uses TRBV5-5 and TRBJ1-2; D not certain. Germline CDR1 and CDR2: SGHKS and YYEKEE (reference sequence). This CDR3 spans 15 amino acids. V gave up 0 bases and J gave up 4 bases, with 13 bases separating them. The CDR3: CASSLGPDSPYGYTF. The CDR3 region has the DNA TGTGCCAGCAGCTTGGGGCCAGACTCCCCCTATGGCTACACCTTC.

This clone was detected once. The J gene is TRBJ2-3, the V gene TRBV5-1; possibly TRBD1 for D (6 bases). Germline V gene data show CDR1 as SGHRS and CDR2 as YFSETQ. The CDR3 consists of 13 residues. V lost 0 bases to trimming and J lost 5 bases, with 7 bases between them. CDR3 DNA: TGCGCCAGCAGCTTGGGGACAGAAGATACGCAGTATTTT. Its protein product is CASSLGTEDTQYF.

The chain combines TRBV6-1 with TRBJ1-5, with D possibly being TRBD1 (5 bases). Germline loops: CDR1 MNHNS, CDR2 SASEGT. CDR3 size: 15 residues. V gave up 5 bases and J gave up 6 bases, with 17 bases separating them. CDR3 protein: CASSPRGSVSQPQHF. CDR3 DNA: TGTGCCAGCAGTCCGCGGGGCTCGGTAAGTCAGCCCCAGCATTTT.

This clone was observed a single time. The chain links TRBV7-8 to TRBJ2-7; 7 nucleotides match TRBD1. Looked up from germline, CDR1 is SGHVS and CDR2 is FQNEAQ. The junction had 7 bases not matched to a gene; V was cut back by 6 bases and J by 2 bases. The CDR3 is made up of 14 amino acids. The CDR3 nucleotides are TGTGCCAGCAGAGACAGGGCCCTTACCTACGAGCAGTACTTC. The encoded protein is CASRDRALTYEQYF.

This clone was observed a handful of times. The chain has TRBV27 and TRBJ1-1; possible D gene TRBD1, 6 bases. The CDR3 extends over 15 amino acids. Trimming shortened V by 3 bases and J by 2 bases, and 13 bases separated the two germline ends. The germline gives CDR1 MNHEY, CDR2 SMNVEV (reference sequence). As DNA, the CDR3 is TGTGCCAGCAGTTTTAGTCGGGGGGGCAACACTGAAGCTTTCTTT. Amino acid sequence: CASSFSRGGNTEAFF.

This clone was seen a handful of times. The chain uses TRBV5-1 and TRBJ1-1; 10 bases are a match to TRBD1. J lost 8 bases, V lost 0 bases, and 7 bases had no gene match. This CDR3 spans 15 amino acids. Germline V gene lookup returns CDR1 SGHRS and CDR2 YFSETQ. CDR3 in DNA: TGCGCCAGCAGCTTGGTCCCCGACAGGGGGCGCGAAGCTTTCTTT. This encodes CASSLVPDRGREAFF.

The genes are TRBV28 and TRBJ1-5; D possibly corresponds to TRBD1 (5 bases). Trimming took off 3 bases at V and 6 bases at J, with 12 bases between the two ends. The CDR3 runs to 14 residues. CDR1 is MDHEN and CDR2 is SYDVKM in the germline V gene. Here the CDR3 reads CASSFAGTGQPQHF. In nucleotides, the CDR3 is TGTGCCAGCAGTTTCGCAGGGACTGGTCAGCCCCAGCATTTT.

The rearrangement links TRBV29-1 to TRBJ2-3, with D tentatively TRBD1 (5 bases). V lost 4 bases, J lost 8 bases, and 10 bases lay in between. CDR3 length: 11 residues. The germline gives CDR1 SQVTM, CDR2 ANQGSEA. Written as DNA, the CDR3 is TGCAGCGTTGTTGACAGACCTACGCAGTATTTT. Amino acid sequence: CSVVDRPTQYF.

The rearrangement links TRBV5-1 to TRBJ2-7; D is perhaps TRBD1 (6 bases). Trimming left V 3 bases short and J 1 base short, with 14 bases between. Per the germline V gene, CDR1 is SGHRS and CDR2 is YFSETQ. The CDR3 sequence is 15 residues long. The CDR3 DNA sequence: TGCGCCAGCAGCTATAGGCAGGGGACGTCCTACGAGCAGTACTTC. Translated: CASSYRQGTSYEQYF.

V gene TRBV6-6 combines with J gene TRBJ1-5; D is ambiguous. Germline assignment: CDR1 MNHNY and CDR2 SVGAGI (reference sequence). The V end was cut by 5 bases, the J end by 3 bases, with 11 bases between. The CDR3 length is 14 residues. As DNA, the CDR3 is TGTGCCAGCAGTCCAAGGGCGGTCAATCAGCCCCAGCATTTT. As protein: CASSPRAVNQPQHF.

DNA for the CDR3: TGTGCCAGCAGTTATCCCGGGACGACAGATACGCAGTATTTT. This encodes CASSYPGTTDTQYF. This chain joins TRBV7-8 and TRBJ2-3; D is possibly TRBD1 or TRBD2 (5 bases each). The CDR3 totals 14 residues. Germline V CDR1 and CDR2: SGHVS, FQNEAQ. The V end was cut by 6 bases, the J end by 3 bases, with 13 bases between.